This T cell receptor beta chain came from a study of blood T cell repertoires in COVID-19. Overall study context: Some COVID-19 samples were acute and others convalescent; all came from the United States, Italy and Spain. PBMCs, B-cell-depleted T cells, or T cells were the source of the cDNA or gDNA that made up the material.

Germline CDR1 reads PRHDT; CDR2 reads FYEKMQ (reference sequence). CDR3 size: 15 residues. V lost 5 bases, J lost 2 bases, and 15 bases lay in between. Produced via immunoSEQ multiplex PCR; TCRdb's table is partial and in-frame only. The sample carries 200,000 to 300,000 clones, 70% to 90% recorded once. The sequenced sample was PBMCs or T cells enriched from blood (not recorded which). The TCR was taken from a woman in her 40s with acute COVID-19. The chain is built from TRBV13 and TRBJ1-2; D might be TRBD1 (6 bases). This CDR3 is CASSPRLGANYGYTF. CDR3 nucleotide sequence: TGTGCCAGCAGCCCCCGTTTGGGGGCCAACTATGGCTACACCTTC.